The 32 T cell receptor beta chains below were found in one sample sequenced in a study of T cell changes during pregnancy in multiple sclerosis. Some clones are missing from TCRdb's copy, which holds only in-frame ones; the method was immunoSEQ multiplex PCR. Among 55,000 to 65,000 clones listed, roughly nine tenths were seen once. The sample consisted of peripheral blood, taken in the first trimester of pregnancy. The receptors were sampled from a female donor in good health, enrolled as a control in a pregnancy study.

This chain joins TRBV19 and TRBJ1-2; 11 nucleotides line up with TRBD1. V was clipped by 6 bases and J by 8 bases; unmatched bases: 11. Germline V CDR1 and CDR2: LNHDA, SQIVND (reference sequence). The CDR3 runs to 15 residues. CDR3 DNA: TGTGCCAGTAGCCTACCGGACAGGGGGCGTCAGGGCTACACCTTC. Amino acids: CASSLPDRGRQGYTF.

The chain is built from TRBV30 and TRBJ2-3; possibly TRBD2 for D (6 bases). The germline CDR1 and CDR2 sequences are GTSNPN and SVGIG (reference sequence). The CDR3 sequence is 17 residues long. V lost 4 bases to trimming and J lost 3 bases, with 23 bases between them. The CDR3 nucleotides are TGTGCCTGGATCGTTATGAGGAGGGGCGGATTGACAGATACGCAGTATTTT. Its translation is CAWIVMRRGGLTDTQYF.

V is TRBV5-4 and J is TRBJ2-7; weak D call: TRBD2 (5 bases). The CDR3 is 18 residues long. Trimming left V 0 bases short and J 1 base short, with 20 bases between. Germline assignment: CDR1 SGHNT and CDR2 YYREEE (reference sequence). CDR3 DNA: TGTGCCAGCAGCTTGGCCACATCCCCCCGGGGTTCTTCCTACGAGCAGTACTTC. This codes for CASSLATSPRGSSYEQYF. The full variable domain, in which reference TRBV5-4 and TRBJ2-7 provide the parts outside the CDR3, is ETGVTQSPTHLIKTRGQQVTLRCSSQSGHNTVSWYQQALGQGPQFIFQYYREEENGRGNFPPRFSGLQFPNYSSELNVNALELDDSALYLCASSLATSPRGSSYEQYFGPGTRLTVT.

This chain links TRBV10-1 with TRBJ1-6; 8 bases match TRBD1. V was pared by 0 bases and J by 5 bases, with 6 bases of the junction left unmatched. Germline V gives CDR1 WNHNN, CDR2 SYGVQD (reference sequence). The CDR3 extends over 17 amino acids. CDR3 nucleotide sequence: TGCGCCAGCAGTGAGTCAGCAGGGGGCCTCGATAATTCACCCCTCCACTTT. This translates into CASSESAGGLDNSPLHF.

The CDR3: CASSQQFF. As DNA, the CDR3 is TGTGCCAGCAGTCAACAGTTCTTC. This chain connects TRBV6-5 to TRBJ2-1, with D unclear. This CDR3 contains 8 residues. V was shortened by 5 bases and J by 13 bases, with 3 bases between the two germline ends. Looked up from germline, CDR1 is MNHEY and CDR2 is SVGAGI.

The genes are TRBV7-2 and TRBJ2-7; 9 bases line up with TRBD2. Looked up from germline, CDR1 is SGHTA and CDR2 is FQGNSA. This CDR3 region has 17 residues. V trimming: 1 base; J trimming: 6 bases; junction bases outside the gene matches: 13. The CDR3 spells CASSLGSLAGRNPEQYF. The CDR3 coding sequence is TGTGCCAGCAGCTTAGGGTCGCTAGCGGGAAGGAATCCCGAGCAGTACTTC.

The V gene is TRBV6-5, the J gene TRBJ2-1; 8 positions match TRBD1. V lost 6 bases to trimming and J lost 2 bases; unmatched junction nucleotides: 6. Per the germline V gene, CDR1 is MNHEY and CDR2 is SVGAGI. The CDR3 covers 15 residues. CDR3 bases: TGTGCCAGCAGATTACAGGGGGACCCCTACAATGAGCAGTTCTTC. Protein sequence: CASRLQGDPYNEQFF.

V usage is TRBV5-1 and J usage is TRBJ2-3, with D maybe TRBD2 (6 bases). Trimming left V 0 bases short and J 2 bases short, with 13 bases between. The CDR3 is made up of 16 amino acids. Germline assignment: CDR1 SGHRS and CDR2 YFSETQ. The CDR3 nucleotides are TGCGCCAGCAGCTTGGTGGCTAGCGATTACACAGATACGCAGTATTTT. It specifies CASSLVASDYTDTQYF.

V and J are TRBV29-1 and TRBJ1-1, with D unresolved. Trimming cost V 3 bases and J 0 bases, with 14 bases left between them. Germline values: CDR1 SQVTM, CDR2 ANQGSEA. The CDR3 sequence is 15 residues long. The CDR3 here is CSVEGRLRVNTEAFF. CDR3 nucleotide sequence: TGCAGCGTTGAGGGAAGGCTGAGGGTGAACACTGAAGCTTTCTTT.

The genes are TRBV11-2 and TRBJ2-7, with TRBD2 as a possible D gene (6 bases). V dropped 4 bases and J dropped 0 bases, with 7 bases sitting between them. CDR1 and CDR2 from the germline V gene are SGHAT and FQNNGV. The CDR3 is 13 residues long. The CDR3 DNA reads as TGTGCCAGCAGCTCGGACTACTCCTACGAGCAGTACTTC. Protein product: CASSSDYSYEQYF.

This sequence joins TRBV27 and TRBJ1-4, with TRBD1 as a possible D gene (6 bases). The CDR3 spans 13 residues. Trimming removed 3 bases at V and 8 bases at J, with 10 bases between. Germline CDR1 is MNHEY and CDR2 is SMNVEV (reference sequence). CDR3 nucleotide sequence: TGTGCCAGCAGTTTCTATCAGGGGGAAAAACTGTTTTTT. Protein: CASSFYQGEKLFF.

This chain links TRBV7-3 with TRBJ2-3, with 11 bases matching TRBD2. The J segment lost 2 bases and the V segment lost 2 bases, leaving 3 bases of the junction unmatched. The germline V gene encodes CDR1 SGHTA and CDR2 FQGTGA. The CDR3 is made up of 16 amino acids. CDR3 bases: TGTGCCAGCAGCTTAGGGACTAGCGGCCTCACAGATACGCAGTATTTT. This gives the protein CASSLGTSGLTDTQYF.

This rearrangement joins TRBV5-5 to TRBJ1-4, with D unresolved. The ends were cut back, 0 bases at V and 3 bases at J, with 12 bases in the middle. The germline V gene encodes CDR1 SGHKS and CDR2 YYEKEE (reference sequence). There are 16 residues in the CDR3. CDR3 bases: TGTGCCAGCAGCTTGGCCCGGGTAGCGGCTAATGAAAAACTGTTTTTT. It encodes CASSLARVAANEKLFF.

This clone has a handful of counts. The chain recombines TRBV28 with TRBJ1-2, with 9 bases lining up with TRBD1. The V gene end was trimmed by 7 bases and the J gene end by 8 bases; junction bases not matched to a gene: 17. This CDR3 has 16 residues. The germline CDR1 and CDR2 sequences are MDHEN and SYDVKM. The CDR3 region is CASISPGTGRQRGYTF. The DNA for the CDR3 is TGTGCCAGCATTTCGCCAGGGACAGGGAGACAAAGGGGCTACACCTTC.

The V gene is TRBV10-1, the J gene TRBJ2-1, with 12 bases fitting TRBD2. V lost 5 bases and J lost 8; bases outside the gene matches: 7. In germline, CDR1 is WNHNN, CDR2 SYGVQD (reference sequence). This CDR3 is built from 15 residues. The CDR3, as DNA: TGCGCCAGCAGTACCCCTAGCGGGAGGGCCCATGAGCAGTTCTTC. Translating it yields CASSTPSGRAHEQFF.

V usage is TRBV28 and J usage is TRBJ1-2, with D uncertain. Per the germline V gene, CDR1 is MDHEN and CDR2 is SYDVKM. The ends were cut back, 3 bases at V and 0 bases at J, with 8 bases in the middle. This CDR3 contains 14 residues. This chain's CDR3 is CASSLGVPNYGYTF. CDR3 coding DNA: TGTGCCAGCAGTTTGGGAGTTCCTAACTATGGCTACACCTTC.

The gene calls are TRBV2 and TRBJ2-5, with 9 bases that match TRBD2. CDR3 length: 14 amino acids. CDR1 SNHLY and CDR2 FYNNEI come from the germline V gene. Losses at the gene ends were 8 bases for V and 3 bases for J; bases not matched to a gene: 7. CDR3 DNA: TGTGCCAGCTGGAGTAGCGGGGGTAAAGAGACCCAGTACTTC. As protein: CASWSSGGKETQYF.

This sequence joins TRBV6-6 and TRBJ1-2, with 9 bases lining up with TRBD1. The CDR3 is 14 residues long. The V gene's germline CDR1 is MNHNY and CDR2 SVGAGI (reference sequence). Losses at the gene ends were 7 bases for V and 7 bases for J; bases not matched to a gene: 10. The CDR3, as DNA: TGTGCCAGCACCCCAGACAGGGGGATCTTTGGCTACACCTTC. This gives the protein CASTPDRGIFGYTF.

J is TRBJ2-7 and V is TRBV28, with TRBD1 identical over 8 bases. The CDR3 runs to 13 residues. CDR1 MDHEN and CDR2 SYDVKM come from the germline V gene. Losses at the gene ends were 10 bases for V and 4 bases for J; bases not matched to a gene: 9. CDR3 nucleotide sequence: TGTGCCACCGACAGGGGCGCAGGTTACGAGCAGTACTTC. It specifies CATDRGAGYEQYF. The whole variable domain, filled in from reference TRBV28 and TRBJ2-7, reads DVKVTQSSRYLVKRTGEKVFLECVQDMDHENMFWYRQDPGLGLRLIYFSYDVKMKEKGDIPEGYSVSREKKERFSLILESASTNQTSMYLCATDRGAGYEQYFGPGTRLTVT.

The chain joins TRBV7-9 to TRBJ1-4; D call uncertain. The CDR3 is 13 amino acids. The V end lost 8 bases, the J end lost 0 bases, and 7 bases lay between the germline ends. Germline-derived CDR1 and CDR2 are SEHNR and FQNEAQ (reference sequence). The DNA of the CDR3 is TGTGCCAGCGGAGTTCCAACTAATGAAAAACTGTTTTTT. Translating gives CASGVPTNEKLFF. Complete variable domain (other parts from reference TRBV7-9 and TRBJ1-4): DTGVSQNPRHKITKRGQNVTFRCDPISEHNRLYWYRQTLGQGPEFLTYFQNEAQLEKSRLLSDRFSAERPKGSFSTLEIQRTEQGDSAMYLCASGVPTNEKLFFGSGTQLSVL.

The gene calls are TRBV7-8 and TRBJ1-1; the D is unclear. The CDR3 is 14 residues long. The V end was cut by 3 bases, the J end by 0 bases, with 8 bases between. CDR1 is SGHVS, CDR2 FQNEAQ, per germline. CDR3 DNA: TGTGCCAGCAGCTTCAGTTACATGAACACTGAAGCTTTCTTT. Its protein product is CASSFSYMNTEAFF. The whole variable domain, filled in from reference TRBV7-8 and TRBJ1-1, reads GAGVSQSPRYKVAKRGQDVALRCDPISGHVSLFWYQQALGQGPEFLTYFQNEAQLDKSGLPSDRFFAERPEGSVSTLKIQRTQQEDSAVYLCASSFSYMNTEAFFGQGTRLTVV.

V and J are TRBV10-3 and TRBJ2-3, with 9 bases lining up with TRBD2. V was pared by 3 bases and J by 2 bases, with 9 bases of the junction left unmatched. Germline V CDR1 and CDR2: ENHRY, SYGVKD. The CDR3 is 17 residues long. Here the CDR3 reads CAISDLGLATATDTQYF. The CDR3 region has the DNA TGTGCCATCAGTGATTTGGGACTAGCAACGGCCACAGATACGCAGTATTTT.

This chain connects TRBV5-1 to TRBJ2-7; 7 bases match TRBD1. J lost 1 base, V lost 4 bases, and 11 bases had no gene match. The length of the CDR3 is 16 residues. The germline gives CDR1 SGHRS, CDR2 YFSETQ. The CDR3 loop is CASSPVRDSRSYEQYF. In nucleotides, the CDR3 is TGCGCCAGCAGCCCGGTCCGGGACAGCCGTTCCTACGAGCAGTACTTC.

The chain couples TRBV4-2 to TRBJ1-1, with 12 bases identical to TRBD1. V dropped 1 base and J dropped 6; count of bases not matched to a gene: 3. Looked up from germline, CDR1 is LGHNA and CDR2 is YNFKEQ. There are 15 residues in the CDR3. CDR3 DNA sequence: TGTGCCAGCAGCCAAGGGGGACAGGGGGCCCCTGAAGCTTTCTTT. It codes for CASSQGGQGAPEAFF.

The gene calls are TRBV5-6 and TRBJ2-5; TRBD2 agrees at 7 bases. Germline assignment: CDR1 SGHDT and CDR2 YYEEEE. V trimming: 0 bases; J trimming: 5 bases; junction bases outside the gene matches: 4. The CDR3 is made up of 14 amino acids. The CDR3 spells CASSLVGGDETQYF. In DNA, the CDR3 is TGTGCCAGCAGCTTGGTTGGGGGGGATGAGACCCAGTACTTC. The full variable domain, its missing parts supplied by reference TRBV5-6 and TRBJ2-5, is DAGVTQSPTHLIKTRGQQVTLRCSPKSGHDTVSWYQQALGQGPQFIFQYYEEEERQRGNFPDRFSGHQFPNYSSELNVNALLLGDSALYLCASSLVGGDETQYFGPGTRLLVL.

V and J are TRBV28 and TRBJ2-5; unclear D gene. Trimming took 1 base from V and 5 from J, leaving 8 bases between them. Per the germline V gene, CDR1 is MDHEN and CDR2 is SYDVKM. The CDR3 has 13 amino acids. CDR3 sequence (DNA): TGTGCCAGCAGTTTATCTTACGGGGAGACCCAGTACTTC. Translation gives CASSLSYGETQYF. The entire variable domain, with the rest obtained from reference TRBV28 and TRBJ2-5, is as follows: DVKVTQSSRYLVKRTGEKVFLECVQDMDHENMFWYRQDPGLGLRLIYFSYDVKMKEKGDIPEGYSVSREKKERFSLILESASTNQTSMYLCASSLSYGETQYFGPGTRLLVL.

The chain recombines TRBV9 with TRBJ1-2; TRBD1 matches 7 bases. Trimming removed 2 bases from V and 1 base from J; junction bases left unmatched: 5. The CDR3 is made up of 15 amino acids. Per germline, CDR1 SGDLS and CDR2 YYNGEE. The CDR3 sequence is CASSVGDSDNYGYTF. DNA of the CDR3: TGTGCCAGCAGCGTGGGGGACAGTGATAACTATGGCTACACCTTC.

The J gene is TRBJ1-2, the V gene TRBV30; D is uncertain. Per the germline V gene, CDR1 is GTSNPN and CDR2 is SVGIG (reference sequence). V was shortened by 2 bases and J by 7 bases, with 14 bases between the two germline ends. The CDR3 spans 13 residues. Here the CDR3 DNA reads TGTGCCTGGAGTATAAAATTACGGAGTGGCTACACCTTC. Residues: CAWSIKLRSGYTF.

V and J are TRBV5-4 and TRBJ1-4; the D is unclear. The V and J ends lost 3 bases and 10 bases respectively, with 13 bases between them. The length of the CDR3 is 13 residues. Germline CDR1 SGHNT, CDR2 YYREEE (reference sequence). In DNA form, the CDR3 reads TGTGCCAGCAGCTCCCCTAGTGTCGGAAAACTGTTTTTT. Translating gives CASSSPSVGKLFF. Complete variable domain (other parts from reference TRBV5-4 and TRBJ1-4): ETGVTQSPTHLIKTRGQQVTLRCSSQSGHNTVSWYQQALGQGPQFIFQYYREEENGRGNFPPRFSGLQFPNYSSELNVNALELDDSALYLCASSSPSVGKLFFGSGTQLSVL.

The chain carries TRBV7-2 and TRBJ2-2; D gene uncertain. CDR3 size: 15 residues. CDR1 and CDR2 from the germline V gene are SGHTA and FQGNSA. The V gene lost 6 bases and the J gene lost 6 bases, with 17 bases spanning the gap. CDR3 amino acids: CASSKKTVLAGELFF. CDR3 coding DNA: TGTGCCAGCAGTAAAAAGACTGTCCTAGCCGGGGAGCTGTTTTTT.

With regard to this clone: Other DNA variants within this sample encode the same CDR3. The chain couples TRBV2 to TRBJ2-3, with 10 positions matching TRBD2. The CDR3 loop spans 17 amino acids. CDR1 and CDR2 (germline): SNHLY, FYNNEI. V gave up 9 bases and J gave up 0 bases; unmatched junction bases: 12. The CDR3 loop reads CASSSPAGGRSTDTQYF. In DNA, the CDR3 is TGTGCCAGTTCCTCCCCAGCGGGGGGGCGGAGCACAGATACGCAGTATTTT.

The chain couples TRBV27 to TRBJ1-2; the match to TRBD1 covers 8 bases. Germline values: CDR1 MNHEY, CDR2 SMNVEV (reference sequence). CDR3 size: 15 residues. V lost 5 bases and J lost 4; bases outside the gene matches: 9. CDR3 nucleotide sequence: TGTGCCAGCAGTATGAACGGACAGGGTTTCTATGGCTACACCTTC. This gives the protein CASSMNGQGFYGYTF.